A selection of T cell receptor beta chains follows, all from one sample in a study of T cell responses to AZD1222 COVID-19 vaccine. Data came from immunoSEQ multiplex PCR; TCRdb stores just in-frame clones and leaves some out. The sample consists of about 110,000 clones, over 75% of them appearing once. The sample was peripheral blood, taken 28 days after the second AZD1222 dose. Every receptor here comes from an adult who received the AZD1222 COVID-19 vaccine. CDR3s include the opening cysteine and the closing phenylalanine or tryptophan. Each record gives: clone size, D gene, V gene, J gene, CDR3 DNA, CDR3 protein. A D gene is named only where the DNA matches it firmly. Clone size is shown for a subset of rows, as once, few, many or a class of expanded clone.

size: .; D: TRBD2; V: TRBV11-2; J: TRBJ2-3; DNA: TGTGCCAGCAGCTTAGAGGCTGGGACTAGCGTATATGCGCAGTATTTT; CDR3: CASSLEAGTSVYAQYF
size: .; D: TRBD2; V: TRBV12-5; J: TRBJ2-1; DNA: TGTGCTAGTGGTACAGCGGGAATGAGCTACAATGAGCAGTTCTTC; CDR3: CASGTAGMSYNEQFF
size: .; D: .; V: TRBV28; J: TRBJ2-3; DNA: TGTGCCAGCAGTTTACCGGGGACTAGCACAGATACGCAGTATTTT; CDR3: CASSLPGTSTDTQYF
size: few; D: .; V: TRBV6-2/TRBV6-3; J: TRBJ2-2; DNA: TGTGCCAGCAGTTACGGCCGGGGGCGTAACACCGGGGAGCTGTTTTTT; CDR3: CASSYGRGRNTGELFF
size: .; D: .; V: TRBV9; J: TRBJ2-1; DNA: TGTGCCAGCAGCGTAGGGTACAATGAGCAGTTCTTC; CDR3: CASSVGYNEQFF
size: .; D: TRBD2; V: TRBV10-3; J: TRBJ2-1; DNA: TGTGCCATAGCGGGGTTTGGCGATGAGCAGTTCTTC; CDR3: CAIAGFGDEQFF
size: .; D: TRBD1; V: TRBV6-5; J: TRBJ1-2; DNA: TGTGCCAGCAGCCGACAGGGCTTGGCTAACTATGGCTACACCTTC; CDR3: CASSRQGLANYGYTF
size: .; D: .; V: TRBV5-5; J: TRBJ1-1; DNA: TGTGCCAGCAGCTCAAAGCAGGGGCCCACTGAAGCTTTCTTT; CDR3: CASSSKQGPTEAFF
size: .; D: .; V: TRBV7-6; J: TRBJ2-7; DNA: TGTGCCAGCAGCCCGACCTCCTACGAGCAGTACTTC; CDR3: CASSPTSYEQYF
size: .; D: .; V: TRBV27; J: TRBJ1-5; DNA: TGTGCCAGCAAGGCAGACAGGACGGGGCGTCAGCCCCAGCATTTT; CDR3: CASKADRTGRQPQHF
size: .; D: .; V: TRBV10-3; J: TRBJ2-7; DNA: TGTGCCATCAGAGAGGACCAGGACGAGCAGTACTTC; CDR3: CAIREDQDEQYF
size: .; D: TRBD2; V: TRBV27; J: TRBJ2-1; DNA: TGTGCCAGCAGTTTATCGGGTGGGCTAGCGGTTAATGAGCAGTTCTTC; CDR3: CASSLSGGLAVNEQFF
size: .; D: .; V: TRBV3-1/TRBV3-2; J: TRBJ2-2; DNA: TGTGCCAGCAGCCAAGATGGTGGGCGCGCCGGGGAGCTGTTTTTT; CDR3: CASSQDGGRAGELFF
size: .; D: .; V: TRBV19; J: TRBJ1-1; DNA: TGTGCCAGTAGTTGGGAGGTCAGAATCATGAACACTGAAGCTTTCTTT; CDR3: CASSWEVRIMNTEAFF
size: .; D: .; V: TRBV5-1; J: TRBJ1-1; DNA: TGCGCCAGCAGCCGGGGGCCCGAGAACACTGAAGCTTTCTTT; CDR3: CASSRGPENTEAFF
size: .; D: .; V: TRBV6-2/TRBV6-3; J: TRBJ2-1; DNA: TGTGCCAGCAGTTACGGCAGTGAGCAGTTCTTC; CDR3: CASSYGSEQFF
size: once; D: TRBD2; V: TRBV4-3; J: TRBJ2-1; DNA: TGCGCCAGCAGCCAAAGCGGGGGTACCTACAATGAGCAGTTCTTC; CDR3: CASSQSGGTYNEQFF
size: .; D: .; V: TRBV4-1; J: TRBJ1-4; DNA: TGCGCCAGCAGCCAGTGGGTTAATGAAAAACTGTTTTTT; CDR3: CASSQWVNEKLFF
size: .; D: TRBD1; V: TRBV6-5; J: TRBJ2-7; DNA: TGTGCCAGCAGTTCCCCGGGACAGACAACCTACGAGCAGTACTTC; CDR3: CASSSPGQTTYEQYF
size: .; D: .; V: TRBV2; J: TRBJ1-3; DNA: TGTGCCAGCAGTGATTACATCGGAAACACCATATATTTT; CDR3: CASSDYIGNTIYF
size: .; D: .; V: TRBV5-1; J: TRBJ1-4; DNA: TGCGCCAGCAGCTTGCAAAACAGGGACGTATTTATCAATGAAAAACTGTTTTTT; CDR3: CASSLQNRDVFINEKLFF
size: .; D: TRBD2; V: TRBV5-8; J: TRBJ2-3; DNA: TGTGCCAGCAGAAGACTAGCGGGAGTACGAGATACGCAGTATTTT; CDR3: CASRRLAGVRDTQYF
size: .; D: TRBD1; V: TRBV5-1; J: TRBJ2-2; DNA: TGCGCCAGCAGCTTAAACAGGGGTAACGGGGAGCTGTTTTTT; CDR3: CASSLNRGNGELFF
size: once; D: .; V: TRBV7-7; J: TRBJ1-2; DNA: TGTGCCAGCAGCTTAGTTAGGGAGGGACGATTCTATGGCTACACCTTC; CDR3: CASSLVREGRFYGYTF
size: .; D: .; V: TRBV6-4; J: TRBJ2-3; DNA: TGTGCCAGCAGCGCGGGACCCGACACAGGTACGCAGTATTTT; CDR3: CASSAGPDTGTQYF
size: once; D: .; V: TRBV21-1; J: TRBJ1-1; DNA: TGTGCCAGCAGCAAAGAGCACGGAACAAAGAACACTGAAGCTTTCTTT; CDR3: CASSKEHGTKNTEAFF
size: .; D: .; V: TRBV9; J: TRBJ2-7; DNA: TGTGCCAGCAGCTTAGATAGCGGTATCTACGAGCAGTACTTC; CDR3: CASSLDSGIYEQYF
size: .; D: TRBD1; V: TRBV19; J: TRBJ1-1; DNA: TGTGCCAGTAGTAGCGGACAGGGGGGGTACACTGAAGCTTTCTTT; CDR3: CASSSGQGGYTEAFF